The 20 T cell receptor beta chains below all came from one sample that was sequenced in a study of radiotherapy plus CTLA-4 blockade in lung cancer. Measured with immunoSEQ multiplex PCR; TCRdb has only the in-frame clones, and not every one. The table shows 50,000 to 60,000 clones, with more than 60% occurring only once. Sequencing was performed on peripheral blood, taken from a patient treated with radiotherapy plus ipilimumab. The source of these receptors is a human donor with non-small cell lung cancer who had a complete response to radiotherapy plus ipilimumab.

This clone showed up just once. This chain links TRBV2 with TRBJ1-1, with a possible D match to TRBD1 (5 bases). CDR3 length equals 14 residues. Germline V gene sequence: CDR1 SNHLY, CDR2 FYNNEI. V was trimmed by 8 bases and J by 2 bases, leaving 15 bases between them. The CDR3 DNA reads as TGTGCCAGCGCCCCCCGGGGGGGAAACACTGAAGCTTTCTTT. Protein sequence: CASAPRGGNTEAFF. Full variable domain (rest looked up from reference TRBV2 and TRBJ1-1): EPEVTQTPSHQVTQMGQEVILRCVPISNHLYFYWYRQILGQKVEFLVSFYNNEISEKSEIFDDQFSVERPDGSNFTLKIRSTKLEDSAMYFCASAPRGGNTEAFFGQGTRLTVV.

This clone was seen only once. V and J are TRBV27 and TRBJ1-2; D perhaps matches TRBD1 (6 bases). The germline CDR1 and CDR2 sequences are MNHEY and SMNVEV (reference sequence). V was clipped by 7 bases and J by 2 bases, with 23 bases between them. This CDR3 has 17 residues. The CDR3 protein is CASKVGHGDYTNYGYTF. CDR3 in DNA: TGTGCCAGCAAAGTGGGACACGGAGATTACACAAACTATGGCTACACCTTC.

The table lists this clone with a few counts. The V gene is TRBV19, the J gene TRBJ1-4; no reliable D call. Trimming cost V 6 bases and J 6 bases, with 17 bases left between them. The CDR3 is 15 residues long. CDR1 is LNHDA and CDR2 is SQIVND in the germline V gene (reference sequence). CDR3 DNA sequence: TGTGCCAGTAGGGGCCTCGGTAGGAGGGATGAAAAACTGTTTTTT. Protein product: CASRGLGRRDEKLFF. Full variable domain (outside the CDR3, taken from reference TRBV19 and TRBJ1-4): DGGITQSPKYLFRKEGQNVTLSCEQNLNHDAMYWYRQDPGQGLRLIYYSQIVNDFQKGDIAEGYSVSREKKESFPLTVTSAQKNPTAFYLCASRGLGRRDEKLFFGSGTQLSVL.

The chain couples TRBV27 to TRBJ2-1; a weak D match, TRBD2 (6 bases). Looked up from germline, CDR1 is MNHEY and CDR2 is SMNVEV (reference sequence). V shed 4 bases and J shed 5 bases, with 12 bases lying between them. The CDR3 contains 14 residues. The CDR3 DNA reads TGTGCCAGCAGTTGGGGCCCGGGAGACAATGAGCAGTTCTTC. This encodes CASSWGPGDNEQFF.

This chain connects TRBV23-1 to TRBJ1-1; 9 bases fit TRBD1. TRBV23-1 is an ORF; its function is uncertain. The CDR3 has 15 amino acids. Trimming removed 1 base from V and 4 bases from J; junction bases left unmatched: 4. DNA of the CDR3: TGCGCCAGCAGTCAATTATCGACAGGGGGCACTGAAGCTTTCTTT. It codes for CASSQLSTGGTEAFF.

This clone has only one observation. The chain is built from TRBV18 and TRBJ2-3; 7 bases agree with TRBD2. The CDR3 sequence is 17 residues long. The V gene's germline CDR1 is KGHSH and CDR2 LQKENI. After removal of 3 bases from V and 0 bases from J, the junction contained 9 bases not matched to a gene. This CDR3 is CASSPLGGSSSTDTQYF. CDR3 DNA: TGTGCCAGCTCACCCCTCGGGGGGTCCTCTAGCACAGATACGCAGTATTTT.

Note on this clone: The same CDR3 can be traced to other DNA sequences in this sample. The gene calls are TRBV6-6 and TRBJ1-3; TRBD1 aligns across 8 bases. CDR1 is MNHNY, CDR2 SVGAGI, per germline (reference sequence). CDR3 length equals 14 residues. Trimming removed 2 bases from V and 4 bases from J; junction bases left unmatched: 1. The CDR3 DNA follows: TGTGCCAGCAGTTACGGACAGGGAGGAAACACCATATATTTT. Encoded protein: CASSYGQGGNTIYF.

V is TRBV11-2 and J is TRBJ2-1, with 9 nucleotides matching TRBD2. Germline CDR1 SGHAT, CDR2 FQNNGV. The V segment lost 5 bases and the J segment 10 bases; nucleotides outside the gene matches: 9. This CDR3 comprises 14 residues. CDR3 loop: CASSPGLASLEQFF. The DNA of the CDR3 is TGTGCCAGCAGCCCCGGACTAGCGAGCCTCGAGCAGTTCTTC. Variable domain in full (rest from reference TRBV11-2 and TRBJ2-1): EAGVAQSPRYKIIEKRQSVAFWCNPISGHATLYWYQQILGQGPKLLIQFQNNGVVDDSQLPKDRFSAERLKGVDSTLKIQPAKLEDSAVYLCASSPGLASLEQFFGPGTRLTVL.

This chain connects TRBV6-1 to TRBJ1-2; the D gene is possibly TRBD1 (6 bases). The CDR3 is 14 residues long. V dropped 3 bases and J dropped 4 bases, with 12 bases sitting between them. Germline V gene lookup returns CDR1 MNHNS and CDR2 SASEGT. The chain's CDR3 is CASSEGLGAYGYTF. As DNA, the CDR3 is TGTGCCAGCAGTGAGGGGTTGGGGGCCTATGGCTACACCTTC.

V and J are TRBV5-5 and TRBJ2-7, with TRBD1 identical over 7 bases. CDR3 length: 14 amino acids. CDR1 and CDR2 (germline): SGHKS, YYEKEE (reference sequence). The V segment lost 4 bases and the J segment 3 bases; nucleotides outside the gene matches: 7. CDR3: CASSPWSGGYEQYF. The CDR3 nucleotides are TGTGCCAGCAGCCCTTGGTCAGGGGGCTACGAGCAGTACTTC.

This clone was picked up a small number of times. The DNA for the CDR3 is TGCGCCAGCAGCGCGGGGGGGGCCAAAAACATTCAGTACTTC. Its translation: CASSAGGAKNIQYF. The chain links TRBV5-1 to TRBJ2-4; 9 bases align to TRBD2. In germline, CDR1 is SGHRS, CDR2 YFSETQ. V lost 4 bases, J lost 1 base, and 0 bases stayed unmatched. The CDR3 sequence is 14 residues long.

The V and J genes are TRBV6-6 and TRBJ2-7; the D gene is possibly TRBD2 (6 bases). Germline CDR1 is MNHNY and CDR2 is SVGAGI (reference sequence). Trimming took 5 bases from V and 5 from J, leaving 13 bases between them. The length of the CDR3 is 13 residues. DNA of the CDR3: TGTGCCAGCAGTCCACGGACTAAAAACGAGCAGTACTTC. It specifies CASSPRTKNEQYF.

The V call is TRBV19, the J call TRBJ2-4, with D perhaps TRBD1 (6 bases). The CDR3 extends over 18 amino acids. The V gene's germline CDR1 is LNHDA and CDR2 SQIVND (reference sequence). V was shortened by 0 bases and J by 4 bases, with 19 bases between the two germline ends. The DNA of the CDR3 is TGTGCCAGTAGTATAGACCCTCCGGGTCTTCAGGGGAAAAACATTCAGTACTTC. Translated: CASSIDPPGLQGKNIQYF. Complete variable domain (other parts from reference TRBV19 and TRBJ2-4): DGGITQSPKYLFRKEGQNVTLSCEQNLNHDAMYWYRQDPGQGLRLIYYSQIVNDFQKGDIAEGYSVSREKKESFPLTVTSAQKNPTAFYLCASSIDPPGLQGKNIQYFGAGTRLSVL.

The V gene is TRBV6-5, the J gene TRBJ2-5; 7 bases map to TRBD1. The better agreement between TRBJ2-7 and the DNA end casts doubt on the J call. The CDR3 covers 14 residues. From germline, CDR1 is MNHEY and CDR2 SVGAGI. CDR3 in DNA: TGTGCCAGCAGTTACTCGGGACAGCGATACGAGCAGTACTTC. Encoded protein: CASSYSGQRYEQYF.

The CDR3 is CASSLLNNYGYTF. The CDR3 region has the DNA TGTGCCAGCAGCTTATTAAATAACTATGGCTACACCTTC. The chain is built from TRBV7-2 and TRBJ1-2, with D unresolved. The CDR3 is 13 residues long. The germline gives CDR1 SGHTA, CDR2 FQGNSA. Trimming took 2 bases from V and 1 from J, leaving 5 bases between them. The variable domain in full, with the rest retrieved from reference TRBV7-2 and TRBJ1-2, is GAGVSQSPSNKVTEKGKDVELRCDPISGHTALYWYRQSLGQGLEFLIYFQGNSAPDKSGLPSDRFSAERTGGSVSTLTIQRTQQEDSAVYLCASSLLNNYGYTFGSGTRLTVV.

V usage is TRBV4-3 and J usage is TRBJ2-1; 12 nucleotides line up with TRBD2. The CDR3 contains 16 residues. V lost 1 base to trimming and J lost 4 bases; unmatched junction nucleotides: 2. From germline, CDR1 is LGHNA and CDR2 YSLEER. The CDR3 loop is CASSQGTSGVYNEQFF. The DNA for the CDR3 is TGCGCCAGCAGCCAAGGGACTAGCGGGGTTTACAATGAGCAGTTCTTC.

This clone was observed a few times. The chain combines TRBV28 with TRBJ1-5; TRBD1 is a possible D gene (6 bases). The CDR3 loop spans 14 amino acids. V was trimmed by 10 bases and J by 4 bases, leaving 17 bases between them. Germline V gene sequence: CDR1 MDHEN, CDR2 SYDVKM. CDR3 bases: TGTGCCACTAACCCGGGACACCAGAATCAGCCCCAGCATTTT. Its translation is CATNPGHQNQPQHF.

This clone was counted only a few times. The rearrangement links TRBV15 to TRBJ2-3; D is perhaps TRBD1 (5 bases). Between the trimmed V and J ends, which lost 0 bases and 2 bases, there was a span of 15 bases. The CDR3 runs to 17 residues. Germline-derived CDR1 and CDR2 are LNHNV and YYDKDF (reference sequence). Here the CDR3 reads CATSRDRTHRTTDTQYF. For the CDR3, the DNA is TGTGCCACCAGCAGAGATAGGACACACCGAACCACAGATACGCAGTATTTT. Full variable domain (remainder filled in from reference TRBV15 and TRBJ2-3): DAMVIQNPRYQVTQFGKPVTLSCSQTLNHNVMYWYQQKSSQAPKLLFHYYDKDFNNEADTPDNFQSRRPNTSFCFLDIRSPGLGDTAMYLCATSRDRTHRTTDTQYFGPGTRLTVL.

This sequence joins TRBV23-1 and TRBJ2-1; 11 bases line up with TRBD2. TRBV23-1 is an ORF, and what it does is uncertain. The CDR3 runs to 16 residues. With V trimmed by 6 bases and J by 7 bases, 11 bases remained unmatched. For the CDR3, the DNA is TGCGCCAGCAGCTCCTCTAGCGGGAGGCCGTGGAATGAGCAGTTCTTC. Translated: CASSSSSGRPWNEQFF.

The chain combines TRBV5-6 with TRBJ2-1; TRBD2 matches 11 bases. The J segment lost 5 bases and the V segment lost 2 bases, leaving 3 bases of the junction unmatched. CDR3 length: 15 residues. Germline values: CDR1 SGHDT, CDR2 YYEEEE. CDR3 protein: CASSLLSGRDNEQFF. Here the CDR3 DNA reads TGTGCCAGCAGCTTACTTAGCGGGAGGGACAATGAGCAGTTCTTC.